The clone carrying this T cell receptor (beta chain) was seen a handful of times. Its target is not known. TCRdb reanalysed the reads using MiXCR and keeps one entry per CDR3 protein. Altogether a few hundred thousand distinct CDR3 sequences are present, about 25% being singletons, with the ten largest covering approximately 13%. This sample is part of a study of T cell repertoires in cytomegalovirus infection. Study results and caveats: The ex vivo response was dominated by HLA-C-restricted CMV-specific TCR beta clonotypes.

In germline, CDR1 is MGHRA, CDR2 YSYEKL. Trimming took off 1 base at V and 9 bases at J, with 10 bases between the two ends. The CDR3 runs to 13 residues. The receptor comes from a human donor in good health (CMV status not recorded). Some clones in this sample may be carry-over from other donors' samples. The specimen sequenced was PBMCs. This chain uses TRBV4-1 with TRBJ1-5; unclear D gene. The CDR3 loop reads CASSQALLWPQHF. In DNA, the CDR3 is TGCGCCAGCAGCCAAGCCCTTCTGTGGCCCCAGCATTTT.